The 19 T cell receptor beta chains presented below share a single source sample, sequenced in a study of blood T cell repertoires in COVID-19. The table came from immunoSEQ multiplex PCR; TCRdb's copy has only in-frame clones and leaves some out. The sample records 250,000 or so clones, around 86% being singletons. Specimen: peripheral blood. These TCRs come from a man aged 80 or over with acute or convalescent COVID-19.

V is TRBV6-2 or TRBV6-3 and J is TRBJ2-7; TRBD1 matches at 7 bases. This CDR3 has 14 residues. From germline, CDR1 is MNHEY and CDR2 SVGEGT. The V segment lost 2 bases and the J segment 4 bases; nucleotides outside the gene matches: 5. Here the CDR3 reads CASSYRDSLYEQYF. The DNA for the CDR3 is TGTGCCAGCAGTTACAGGGACAGTTTATACGAGCAGTACTTC.

The chain carries TRBV29-1 and TRBJ2-1, with TRBD2 matching over 13 bases. The CDR3 is made up of 16 amino acids. Unmatched junction bases numbered 6, after V lost 1 base and J lost 6 bases. Germline assignment: CDR1 SQVTM and CDR2 ANQGSEA. The CDR3 coding sequence is TGCAGCGTTGAAGGAGGAACTAGCGGGGGGGCCAATGAGCAGTTCTTC. It encodes CSVEGGTSGGANEQFF.

About this clone itself: Other DNA variants within this sample encode the same CDR3. The V gene is TRBV5-1, the J gene TRBJ1-1; perhaps TRBD1 as D (5 bases). This CDR3 is 14 amino acids long. Trimming cost V 4 bases and J 1 base, with 11 bases left between them. CDR1 SGHRS and CDR2 YFSETQ come from the germline V gene. Here the CDR3 reads CASSPDRGNTEAFF. The CDR3 region has the DNA TGCGCCAGCAGCCCCGACAGAGGGAACACTGAAGCTTTCTTT. The full variable domain, completed using reference TRBV5-1 and TRBJ1-1, is KAGVTQTPRYLIKTRGQQVTLSCSPISGHRSVSWYQQTPGQGLQFLFEYFSETQRNKGNFPGRFSGRQFSNSRSEMNVSTLELGDSALYLCASSPDRGNTEAFFGQGTRLTVV.

The gene calls are TRBV5-1 and TRBJ1-4; TRBD1 might be the D (6 bases). CDR1 and CDR2 from the germline V gene are SGHRS and YFSETQ. CDR3 length equals 14 residues. The ends were cut back, 1 base at V and 5 bases at J, with 9 bases in the middle. The DNA of the CDR3 is TGCGCCAGCAGCTTGTCCGGACAGAATGAAAAACTGTTTTTT. Amino acid sequence: CASSLSGQNEKLFF.

This clone was seen more than once but under ten times. Other DNA sequences in this specimen translate into the identical CDR3. Here the CDR3 DNA reads TGTGCCAGTAGTATAGGGCAGGGCGGACAGCCCCAGCATTTT. Its translation is CASSIGQGGQPQHF. The chain employs TRBV19 and TRBJ1-5; D possibly corresponds to TRBD1 (5 bases). Trimming shortened V by 1 base and J by 7 bases, and 11 bases separated the two germline ends. This CDR3 is built from 14 residues. CDR1 is LNHDA, CDR2 SQIVND, per germline (reference sequence).

The table lists this clone with a count of one. The chain uses TRBV12-3 or TRBV12-4 and TRBJ2-2, with D unresolved. CDR3 length: 13 residues. V dropped 3 bases and J dropped 6 bases, with 8 bases sitting between them. The CDR3 DNA reads TGTGCCAGCAGTTTTACTGGGCCCGGGGAGCTGTTTTTT. Amino acid sequence: CASSFTGPGELFF.

The chain uses TRBV3-1 (or the pseudogene TRBV3-2) and TRBJ2-3; 9 bases fit TRBD2. J was trimmed by 0 bases and V by 3 bases; bases with no gene match: 1. This CDR3 is built from 15 residues. Germline values: CDR1 LGHDT, CDR2 YNNKEL (reference sequence). CDR3 amino acids: CASSQTSGSTDTQYF. Written as DNA, the CDR3 is TGTGCCAGCAGCCAGACTAGCGGTAGCACAGATACGCAGTATTTT.

Of note for this clone: At the DNA level, this CDR3 is encoded by other sequences in the same sample as well. The chain links TRBV6-5 to TRBJ1-5; tentative D call: TRBD1 (5 bases). The V end lost 5 bases, the J end lost 4 bases, and 12 bases lay between the germline ends. In germline, CDR1 is MNHEY, CDR2 SVGAGI. The CDR3 runs to 14 residues. CDR3 sequence (DNA): TGTGCCAGCAGTCCGCAGGGAGGAAATCAGCCCCAGCATTTT. This sequence encodes CASSPQGGNQPQHF.

V usage is TRBV7-8 and J usage is TRBJ2-5; the D is unclear. CDR3 length: 13 residues. Trimming took off 7 bases at V and 4 bases at J, with 13 bases between the two ends. Germline loops: CDR1 SGHVS, CDR2 FQNEAQ. Here the CDR3 reads CASIDLRTETQYF. CDR3 nucleotides: TGTGCCAGCATCGATCTGCGAACAGAGACCCAGTACTTC.

This clone was seen only a few times. CDR3 loop: CASSLVGDSGNTIYF. In DNA form, the CDR3 reads TGTGCCAGCAGCTTGGTAGGGGACTCTGGAAACACCATATATTTT. J is TRBJ1-3 and V is TRBV5-5; D is possibly TRBD1 (5 bases). CDR3 length: 15 residues. The V end was cut by 0 bases, the J end by 0 bases, with 7 bases between. Germline CDR1 and CDR2: SGHKS and YYEKEE (reference sequence).

This clone was seen only once. The chain has TRBV7-9 and TRBJ2-5; the D gene is possibly TRBD2 (6 bases). This CDR3 is built from 13 residues. Per germline, CDR1 SEHNR and CDR2 FQNEAQ (reference sequence). With 8 bases removed from V and 5 bases from J, the gap between germline ends came to 15 bases. The CDR3 protein is CASRALRGETQYF. The CDR3 DNA sequence: TGTGCCAGCCGGGCTCTCCGGGGGGAGACCCAGTACTTC.

This rearrangement joins TRBV27 to TRBJ1-6, with a weak D call TRBD1 (5 bases). CDR3 length equals 16 residues. Germline-derived CDR1 and CDR2 are MNHEY and SMNVEV (reference sequence). The ends were cut back, 5 bases at V and 7 bases at J, with 18 bases in the middle. The CDR3 spells CASSLLFKRGNSPLHF. The CDR3 DNA sequence: TGTGCCAGCAGTCTCCTATTCAAAAGGGGCAATTCACCCCTCCACTTT.

The chain joins TRBV11-2 to TRBJ1-3; 7 bases map to TRBD1. CDR1 is SGHAT, CDR2 FQNNGV, per germline. CDR3 length: 15 residues. With V trimmed by 1 base and J by 0 bases, 0 bases remained unmatched. The CDR3 nucleotides are TGTGCCAGCAGCTTAGGGACAGGCTCTGGAAACACCATATATTTT. This sequence encodes CASSLGTGSGNTIYF.

Notes on this clone: The sample has other DNA sequences that encode this CDR3 too. V usage is TRBV2 and J usage is TRBJ1-3, with 10 bases lining up with TRBD1. Trimming took 6 bases from V and 7 from J; bases not matched to a gene: 6. Germline CDR1 and CDR2: SNHLY and FYNNEI. This CDR3 comprises 14 residues. The CDR3 sequence: CASSPTGGGNTIYF. The CDR3 region has the DNA TGTGCCAGCAGCCCGACAGGGGGCGGGAACACCATATATTTT. Based on the CDR3 plus reference TRBV2 and TRBJ1-3, the full variable domain is EPEVTQTPSHQVTQMGQEVILRCVPISNHLYFYWYRQILGQKVEFLVSFYNNEISEKSEIFDDQFSVERPDGSNFTLKIRSTKLEDSAMYFCASSPTGGGNTIYFGEGSWLTVV.

The rearrangement joins TRBV24-1 to TRBJ2-7, with TRBD1 as a possible D gene (6 bases). The CDR3 is 13 amino acids. V lost 10 bases, J lost 0 bases, and 12 bases lay in between. Germline CDR1 reads KGHDR; CDR2 reads SFDVKD. CDR3: CATGTPNSYEQYF. The CDR3, as DNA: TGTGCCACTGGGACACCCAACTCCTACGAGCAGTACTTC.

The gene calls are TRBV21-1 and TRBJ1-4; no check of the table's D call, TRBD1, against the DNA was made. TRBV21-1 counts as a pseudogene. This CDR3 has 17 residues. The CDR3 loop reads CASSNHPWTGGDEKLFF. Here the CDR3 DNA reads TGTGCCAGCAGCAACCACCCCTGGACAGGAGGAGATGAAAAACTGTTTTTT.

This clone was observed once. V is TRBV5-1 and J is TRBJ2-3, with 10 bases identical to TRBD2. Germline V CDR1 and CDR2: SGHRS, YFSETQ. Unmatched junction bases numbered 5, after V lost 4 bases and J lost 3 bases. The CDR3 spans 15 residues. The DNA of the CDR3 is TGCGCCAGCAGCGCAACTAGCGGGGTGACAGATACGCAGTATTTT. As protein: CASSATSGVTDTQYF.

The rearrangement uses TRBV9 and TRBJ2-5; 12 bases fit TRBD2. The CDR3 sequence is 16 residues long. CDR1 and CDR2 from the germline V gene are SGDLS and YYNGEE. V trimming: 4 bases; J trimming: 3 bases; junction bases outside the gene matches: 7. The CDR3 sequence is CASSPWTSGVKETQYF. Here the CDR3 DNA reads TGTGCCAGCAGCCCATGGACTAGCGGGGTTAAAGAGACCCAGTACTTC.

The chain couples TRBV11-2 to TRBJ1-2; 8 nucleotides line up with TRBD1. Germline CDR1 reads SGHAT; CDR2 reads FQNNGV. The V gene end was trimmed by 7 bases and the J gene end by 4 bases; junction bases not matched to a gene: 5. The CDR3 contains 13 residues. The DNA for the CDR3 is TGTGCCAGCACCCCGACAGGGGCCTATGGCTACACCTTC. Translated, it gives CASTPTGAYGYTF.